The entry that follows covers one T cell receptor (beta chain) sequence. The antigen remains unidentified. The data originate from a study of cytomegalovirus exposure and HLA in healthy donors. The V gene end was trimmed by 6 bases and the J gene end by 6 bases; junction bases not matched to a gene: 9. CDR3 length equals 15 residues. Germline loops: CDR1 MNHEY, CDR2 SVGAGI. PCR employed 60 Vbeta and 13 Jbeta primers. TCRdb's copy holds only in-frame clones and misses some; the assay was immunoSEQ multiplex PCR. The sample has about 150,000 clones; roughly 80% are singletons. Study outcomes and limitations: CMV serostatus was the sole immune exposure information available. High sensitivity and specificity were reportedly achieved when the classifier diagnosed cytomegalovirus status.

The chain employs TRBV6-5 and TRBJ2-2; 8 nucleotides line up with TRBD2. This clonotype originated in a male donor in good health and CMV-seronegative. Sequenced sample: PBMCs. The CDR3 reads CASRVAAGESGELFF. In DNA, the CDR3 is TGTGCCAGCAGGGTGGCAGCGGGGGAATCCGGGGAGCTGTTTTTT.